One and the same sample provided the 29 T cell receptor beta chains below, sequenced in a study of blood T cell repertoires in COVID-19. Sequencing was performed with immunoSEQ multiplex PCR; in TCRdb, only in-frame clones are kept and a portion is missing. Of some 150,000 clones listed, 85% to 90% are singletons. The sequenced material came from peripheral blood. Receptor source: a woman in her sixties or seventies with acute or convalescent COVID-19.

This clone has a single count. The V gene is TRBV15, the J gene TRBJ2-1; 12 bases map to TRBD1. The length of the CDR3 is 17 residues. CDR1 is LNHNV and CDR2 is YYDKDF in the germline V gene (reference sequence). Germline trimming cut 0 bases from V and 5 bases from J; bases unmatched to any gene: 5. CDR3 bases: TGTGCCACCAGCAGAGATGGGACAGGGGGCTTGGACAATGAGCAGTTCTTC. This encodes CATSRDGTGGLDNEQFF.

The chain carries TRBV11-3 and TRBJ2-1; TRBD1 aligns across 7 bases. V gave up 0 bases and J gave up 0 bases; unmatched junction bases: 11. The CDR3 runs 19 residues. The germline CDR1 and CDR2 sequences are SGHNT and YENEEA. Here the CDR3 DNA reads TGTGCCAGCAGCTTAGAGGGATGGACAGGTTTATTCTCCTACAATGAGCAGTTCTTC. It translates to CASSLEGWTGLFSYNEQFF.

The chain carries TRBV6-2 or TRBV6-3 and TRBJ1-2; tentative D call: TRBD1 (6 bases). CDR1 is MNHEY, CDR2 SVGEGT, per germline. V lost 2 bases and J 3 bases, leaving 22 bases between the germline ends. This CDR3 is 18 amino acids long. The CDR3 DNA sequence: TGTGCCAGCAGTTACAGAGTTGGAATAGGACAGAAAGACTATGGCTACACCTTC. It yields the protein CASSYRVGIGQKDYGYTF.

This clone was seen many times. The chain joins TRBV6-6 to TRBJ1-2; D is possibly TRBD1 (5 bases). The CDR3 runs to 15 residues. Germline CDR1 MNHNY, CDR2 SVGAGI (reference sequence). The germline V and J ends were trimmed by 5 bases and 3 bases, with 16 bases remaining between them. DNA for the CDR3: TGTGCCAGCAGTAGTCAGACAGCTTCTTACTATGGCTACACCTTC. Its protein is CASSSQTASYYGYTF.

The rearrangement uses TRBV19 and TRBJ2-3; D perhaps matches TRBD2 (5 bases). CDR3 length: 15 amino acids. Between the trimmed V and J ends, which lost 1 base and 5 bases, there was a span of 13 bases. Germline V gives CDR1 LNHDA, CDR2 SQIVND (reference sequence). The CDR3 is CASSIVAPGVDTQYF. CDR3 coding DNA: TGTGCCAGTAGTATAGTAGCGCCCGGGGTAGATACGCAGTATTTT.

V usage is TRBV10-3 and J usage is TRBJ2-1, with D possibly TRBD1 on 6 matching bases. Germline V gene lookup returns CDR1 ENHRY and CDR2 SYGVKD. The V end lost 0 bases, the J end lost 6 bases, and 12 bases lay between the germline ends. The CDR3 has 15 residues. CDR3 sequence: CAISESNRVGNEQFF. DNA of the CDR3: TGTGCCATCAGTGAGTCCAACAGGGTAGGCAATGAGCAGTTCTTC.

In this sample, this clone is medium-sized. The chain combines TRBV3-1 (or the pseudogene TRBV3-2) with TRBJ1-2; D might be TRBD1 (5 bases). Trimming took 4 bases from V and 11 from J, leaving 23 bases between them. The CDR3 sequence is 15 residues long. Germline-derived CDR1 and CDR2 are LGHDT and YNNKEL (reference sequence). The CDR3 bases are TGTGCCAGCAGCCGCTCGGCCGGGACGGTTGCGGGGTACACCTTC. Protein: CASSRSAGTVAGYTF.

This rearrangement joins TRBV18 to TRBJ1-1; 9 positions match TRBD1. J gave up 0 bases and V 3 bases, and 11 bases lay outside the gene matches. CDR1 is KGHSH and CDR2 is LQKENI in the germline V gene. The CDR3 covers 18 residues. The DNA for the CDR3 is TGTGCCAGCTCACCTGGCTACAGGGGGCGATGGTTGAACACTGAAGCTTTCTTT. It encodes CASSPGYRGRWLNTEAFF.

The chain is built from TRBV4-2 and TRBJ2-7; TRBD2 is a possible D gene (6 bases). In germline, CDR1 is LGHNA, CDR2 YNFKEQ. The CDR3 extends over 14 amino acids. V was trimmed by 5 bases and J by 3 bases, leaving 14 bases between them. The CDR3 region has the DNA TGTGCCAGCAGCGCCGCGGGGCTCCTCTACGAGCAGTACTTC. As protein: CASSAAGLLYEQYF.

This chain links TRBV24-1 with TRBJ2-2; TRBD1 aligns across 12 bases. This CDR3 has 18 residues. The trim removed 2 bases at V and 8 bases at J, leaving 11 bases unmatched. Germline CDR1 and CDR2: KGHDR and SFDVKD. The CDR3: CATSDSTGTGGSMGELFF. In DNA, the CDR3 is TGTGCCACCAGTGATTCTACCGGGACAGGGGGCTCTATGGGGGAGCTGTTTTTT.

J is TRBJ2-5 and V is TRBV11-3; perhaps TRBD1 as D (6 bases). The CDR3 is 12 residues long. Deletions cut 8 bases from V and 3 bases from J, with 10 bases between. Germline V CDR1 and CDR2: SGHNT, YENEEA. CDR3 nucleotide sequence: TGTGCCAGCTCCAGGACAGAAGAGACCCAGTACTTC. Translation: CASSRTEETQYF. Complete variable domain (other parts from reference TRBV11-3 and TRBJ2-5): EAGVVQSPRYKIIEKKQPVAFWCNPISGHNTLYWYLQNLGQGPELLIRYENEEAVDDSQLPKDRFSAERLKGVDSTLKIQPAELGDSAVYLCASSRTEETQYFGPGTRLLVL.

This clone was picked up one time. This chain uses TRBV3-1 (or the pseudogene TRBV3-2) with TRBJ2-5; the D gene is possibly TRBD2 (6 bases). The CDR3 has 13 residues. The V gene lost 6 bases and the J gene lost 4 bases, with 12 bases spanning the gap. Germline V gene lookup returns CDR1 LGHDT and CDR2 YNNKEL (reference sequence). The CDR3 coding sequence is TGTGCCAGCAGGGCGGGGTCGCGAGAGACCCAGTACTTC. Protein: CASRAGSRETQYF.

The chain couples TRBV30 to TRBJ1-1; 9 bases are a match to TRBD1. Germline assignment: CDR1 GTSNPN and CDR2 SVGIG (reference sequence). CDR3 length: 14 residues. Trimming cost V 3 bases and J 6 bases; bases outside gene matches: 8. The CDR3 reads CAWSPNRGLAEAFF. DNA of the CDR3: TGTGCCTGGAGCCCCAACAGGGGGCTGGCTGAAGCTTTCTTT.

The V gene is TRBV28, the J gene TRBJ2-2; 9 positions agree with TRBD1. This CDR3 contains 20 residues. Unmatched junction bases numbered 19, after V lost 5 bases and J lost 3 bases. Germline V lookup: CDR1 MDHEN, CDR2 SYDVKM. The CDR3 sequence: CASSPSSPSGQGTHTGELFF. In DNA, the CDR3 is TGTGCCAGCAGTCCTTCTAGTCCTAGCGGACAGGGGACTCACACCGGGGAGCTGTTTTTT. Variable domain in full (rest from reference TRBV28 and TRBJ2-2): DVKVTQSSRYLVKRTGEKVFLECVQDMDHENMFWYRQDPGLGLRLIYFSYDVKMKEKGDIPEGYSVSREKKERFSLILESASTNQTSMYLCASSPSSPSGQGTHTGELFFGEGSRLTVL.

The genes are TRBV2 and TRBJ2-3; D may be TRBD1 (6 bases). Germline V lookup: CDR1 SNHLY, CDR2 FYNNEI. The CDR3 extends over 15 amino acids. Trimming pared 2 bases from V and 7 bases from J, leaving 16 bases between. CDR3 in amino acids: CASSEMTTGKYTQYF. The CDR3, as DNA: TGTGCCAGCAGTGAAATGACTACAGGGAAATATACGCAGTATTTT.

This CDR3 reads CSVRTGGSPLHF. The CDR3 bases are TGCAGCGTCCGGACAGGGGGTTCACCCCTCCACTTT. V is TRBV29-1 and J is TRBJ1-6; 10 nucleotides line up with TRBD1. The CDR3 is 12 amino acids. V lost 6 bases and J lost 9; bases outside the gene matches: 2. CDR1 is SQVTM and CDR2 is ANQGSEA in the germline V gene.

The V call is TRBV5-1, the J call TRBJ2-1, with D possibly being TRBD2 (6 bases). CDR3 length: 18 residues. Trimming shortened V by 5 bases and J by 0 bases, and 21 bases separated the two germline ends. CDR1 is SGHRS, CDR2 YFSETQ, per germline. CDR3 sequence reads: CASRGYGAGGSSYNEQFF. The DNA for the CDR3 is TGCGCCAGCAGGGGTTATGGAGCGGGCGGTAGCTCCTACAATGAGCAGTTCTTC.

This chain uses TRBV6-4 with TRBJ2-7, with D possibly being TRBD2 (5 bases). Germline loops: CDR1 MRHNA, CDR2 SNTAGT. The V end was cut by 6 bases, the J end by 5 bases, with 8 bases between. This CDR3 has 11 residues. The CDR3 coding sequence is TGTGCCAGCAGCCCGAGGGACGAGCAGTACTTC. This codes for CASSPRDEQYF.

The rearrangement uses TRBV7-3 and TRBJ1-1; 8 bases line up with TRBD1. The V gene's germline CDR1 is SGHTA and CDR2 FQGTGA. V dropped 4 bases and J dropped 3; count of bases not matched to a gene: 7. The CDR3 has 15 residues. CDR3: CASSSTGAFYTEAFF. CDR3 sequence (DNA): TGTGCCAGCAGCTCGACAGGGGCCTTTTACACTGAAGCTTTCTTT. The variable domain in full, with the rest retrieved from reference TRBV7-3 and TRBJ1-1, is GAGVSQTPSNKVTEKGKYVELRCDPISGHTALYWYRQSLGQGPEFLIYFQGTGAADDSGLPNDRFFAVRPEGSVSTLKIQRTERGDSAVYLCASSSTGAFYTEAFFGQGTRLTVV.

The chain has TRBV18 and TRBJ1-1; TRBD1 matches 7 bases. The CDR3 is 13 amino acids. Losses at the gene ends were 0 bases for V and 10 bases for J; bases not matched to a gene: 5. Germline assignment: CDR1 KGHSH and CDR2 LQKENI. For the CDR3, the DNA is TGTGCCAGCTCACCACCGTCGACAGGGAGAGCTTTCTTT. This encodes CASSPPSTGRAFF.

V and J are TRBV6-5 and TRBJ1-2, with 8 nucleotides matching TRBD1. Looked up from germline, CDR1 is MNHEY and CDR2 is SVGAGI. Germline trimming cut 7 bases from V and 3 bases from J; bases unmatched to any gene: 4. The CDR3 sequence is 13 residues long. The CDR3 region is CASNQGAHYGYTF. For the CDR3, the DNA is TGTGCCAGCAACCAGGGGGCCCACTATGGCTACACCTTC.

This chain's CDR3 is CASSLSGRDRVKFEQYF. The CDR3 nucleotides read TGTGCCAGCAGTTTATCGGGCCGGGACAGGGTTAAATTCGAGCAGTACTTC. The V and J genes are TRBV28 and TRBJ2-7, with TRBD1 matching 9 bases. Trimming removed 1 base from V and 6 bases from J; junction bases left unmatched: 13. The CDR3 is made up of 17 amino acids. Germline loops: CDR1 MDHEN, CDR2 SYDVKM.

The CDR3 DNA follows: TGTGCCTGGAGCGGGACAGGGGTTCACACCATATATTTT. This sequence encodes CAWSGTGVHTIYF. V and J are TRBV30 and TRBJ1-3, with TRBD1 matching over 10 bases. The CDR3 loop spans 13 amino acids. Germline trimming cut 3 bases from V and 8 bases from J; bases unmatched to any gene: 4. Germline values: CDR1 GTSNPN, CDR2 SVGIG (reference sequence).

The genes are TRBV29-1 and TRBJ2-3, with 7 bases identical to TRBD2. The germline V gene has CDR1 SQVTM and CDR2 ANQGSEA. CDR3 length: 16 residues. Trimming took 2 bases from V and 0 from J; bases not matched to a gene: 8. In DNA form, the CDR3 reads TGCAGCGTTGAAACCTGGGCGGGGGAGAGCACAGATACGCAGTATTTT. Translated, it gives CSVETWAGESTDTQYF.

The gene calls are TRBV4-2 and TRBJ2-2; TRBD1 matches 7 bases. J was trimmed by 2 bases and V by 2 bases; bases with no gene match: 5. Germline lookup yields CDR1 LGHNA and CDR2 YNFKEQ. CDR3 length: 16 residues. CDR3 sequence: CASSQSTGKNTGELFF. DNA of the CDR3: TGTGCCAGCAGCCAATCGACAGGGAAAAACACCGGGGAGCTGTTTTTT.

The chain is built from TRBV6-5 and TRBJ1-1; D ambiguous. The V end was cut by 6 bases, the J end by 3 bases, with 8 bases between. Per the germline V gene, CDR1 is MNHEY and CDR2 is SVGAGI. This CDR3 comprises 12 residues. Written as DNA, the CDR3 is TGTGCCAGCAGCCGAGCCGACACTGAAGCTTTCTTT. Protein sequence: CASSRADTEAFF.

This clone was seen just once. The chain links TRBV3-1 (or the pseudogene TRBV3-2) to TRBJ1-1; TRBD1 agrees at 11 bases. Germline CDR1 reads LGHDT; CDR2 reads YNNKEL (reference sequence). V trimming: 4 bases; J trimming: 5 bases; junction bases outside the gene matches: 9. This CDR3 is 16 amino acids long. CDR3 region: CASSLRTGGAGTEAFF. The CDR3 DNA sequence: TGTGCCAGCAGCCTCAGGACAGGGGGCGCGGGGACTGAAGCTTTCTTT.

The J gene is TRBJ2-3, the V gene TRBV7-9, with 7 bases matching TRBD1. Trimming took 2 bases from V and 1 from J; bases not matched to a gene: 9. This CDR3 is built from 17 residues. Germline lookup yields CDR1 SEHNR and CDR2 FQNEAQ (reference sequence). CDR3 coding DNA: TGTGCCAGCAGCTTAACCCGACAGGGAAGGGGCACAGATACGCAGTATTTT. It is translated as CASSLTRQGRGTDTQYF. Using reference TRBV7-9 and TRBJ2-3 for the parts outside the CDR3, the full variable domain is DTGVSQNPRHKITKRGQNVTFRCDPISEHNRLYWYRQTLGQGPEFLTYFQNEAQLEKSRLLSDRFSAERPKGSFSTLEIQRTEQGDSAMYLCASSLTRQGRGTDTQYFGPGTRLTVL.

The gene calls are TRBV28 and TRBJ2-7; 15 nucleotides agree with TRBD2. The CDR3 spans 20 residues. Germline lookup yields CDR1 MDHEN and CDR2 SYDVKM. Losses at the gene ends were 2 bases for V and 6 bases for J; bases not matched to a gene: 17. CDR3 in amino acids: CASSLGRTSGGAVANREQYF. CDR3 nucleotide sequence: TGTGCCAGCAGTTTAGGAAGGACTAGCGGGGGGGCCGTGGCAAATCGCGAGCAGTACTTC.